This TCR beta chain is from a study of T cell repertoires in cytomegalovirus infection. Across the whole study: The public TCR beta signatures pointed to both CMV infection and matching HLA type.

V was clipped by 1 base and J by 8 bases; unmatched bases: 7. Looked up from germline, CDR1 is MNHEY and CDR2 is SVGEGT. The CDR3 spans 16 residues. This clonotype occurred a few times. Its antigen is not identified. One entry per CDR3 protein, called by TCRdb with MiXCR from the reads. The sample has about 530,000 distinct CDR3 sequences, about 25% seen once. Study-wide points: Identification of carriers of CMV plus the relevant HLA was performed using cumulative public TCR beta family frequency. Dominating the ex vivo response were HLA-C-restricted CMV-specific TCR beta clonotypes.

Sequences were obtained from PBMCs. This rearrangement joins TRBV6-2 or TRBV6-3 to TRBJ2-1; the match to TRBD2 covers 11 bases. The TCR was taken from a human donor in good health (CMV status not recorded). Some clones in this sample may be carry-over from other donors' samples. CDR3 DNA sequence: TGTGCCAGCAGTTACTACTTAGCGGGAGGGCCCTATGAGCAGTTCTTC. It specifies CASSYYLAGGPYEQFF.